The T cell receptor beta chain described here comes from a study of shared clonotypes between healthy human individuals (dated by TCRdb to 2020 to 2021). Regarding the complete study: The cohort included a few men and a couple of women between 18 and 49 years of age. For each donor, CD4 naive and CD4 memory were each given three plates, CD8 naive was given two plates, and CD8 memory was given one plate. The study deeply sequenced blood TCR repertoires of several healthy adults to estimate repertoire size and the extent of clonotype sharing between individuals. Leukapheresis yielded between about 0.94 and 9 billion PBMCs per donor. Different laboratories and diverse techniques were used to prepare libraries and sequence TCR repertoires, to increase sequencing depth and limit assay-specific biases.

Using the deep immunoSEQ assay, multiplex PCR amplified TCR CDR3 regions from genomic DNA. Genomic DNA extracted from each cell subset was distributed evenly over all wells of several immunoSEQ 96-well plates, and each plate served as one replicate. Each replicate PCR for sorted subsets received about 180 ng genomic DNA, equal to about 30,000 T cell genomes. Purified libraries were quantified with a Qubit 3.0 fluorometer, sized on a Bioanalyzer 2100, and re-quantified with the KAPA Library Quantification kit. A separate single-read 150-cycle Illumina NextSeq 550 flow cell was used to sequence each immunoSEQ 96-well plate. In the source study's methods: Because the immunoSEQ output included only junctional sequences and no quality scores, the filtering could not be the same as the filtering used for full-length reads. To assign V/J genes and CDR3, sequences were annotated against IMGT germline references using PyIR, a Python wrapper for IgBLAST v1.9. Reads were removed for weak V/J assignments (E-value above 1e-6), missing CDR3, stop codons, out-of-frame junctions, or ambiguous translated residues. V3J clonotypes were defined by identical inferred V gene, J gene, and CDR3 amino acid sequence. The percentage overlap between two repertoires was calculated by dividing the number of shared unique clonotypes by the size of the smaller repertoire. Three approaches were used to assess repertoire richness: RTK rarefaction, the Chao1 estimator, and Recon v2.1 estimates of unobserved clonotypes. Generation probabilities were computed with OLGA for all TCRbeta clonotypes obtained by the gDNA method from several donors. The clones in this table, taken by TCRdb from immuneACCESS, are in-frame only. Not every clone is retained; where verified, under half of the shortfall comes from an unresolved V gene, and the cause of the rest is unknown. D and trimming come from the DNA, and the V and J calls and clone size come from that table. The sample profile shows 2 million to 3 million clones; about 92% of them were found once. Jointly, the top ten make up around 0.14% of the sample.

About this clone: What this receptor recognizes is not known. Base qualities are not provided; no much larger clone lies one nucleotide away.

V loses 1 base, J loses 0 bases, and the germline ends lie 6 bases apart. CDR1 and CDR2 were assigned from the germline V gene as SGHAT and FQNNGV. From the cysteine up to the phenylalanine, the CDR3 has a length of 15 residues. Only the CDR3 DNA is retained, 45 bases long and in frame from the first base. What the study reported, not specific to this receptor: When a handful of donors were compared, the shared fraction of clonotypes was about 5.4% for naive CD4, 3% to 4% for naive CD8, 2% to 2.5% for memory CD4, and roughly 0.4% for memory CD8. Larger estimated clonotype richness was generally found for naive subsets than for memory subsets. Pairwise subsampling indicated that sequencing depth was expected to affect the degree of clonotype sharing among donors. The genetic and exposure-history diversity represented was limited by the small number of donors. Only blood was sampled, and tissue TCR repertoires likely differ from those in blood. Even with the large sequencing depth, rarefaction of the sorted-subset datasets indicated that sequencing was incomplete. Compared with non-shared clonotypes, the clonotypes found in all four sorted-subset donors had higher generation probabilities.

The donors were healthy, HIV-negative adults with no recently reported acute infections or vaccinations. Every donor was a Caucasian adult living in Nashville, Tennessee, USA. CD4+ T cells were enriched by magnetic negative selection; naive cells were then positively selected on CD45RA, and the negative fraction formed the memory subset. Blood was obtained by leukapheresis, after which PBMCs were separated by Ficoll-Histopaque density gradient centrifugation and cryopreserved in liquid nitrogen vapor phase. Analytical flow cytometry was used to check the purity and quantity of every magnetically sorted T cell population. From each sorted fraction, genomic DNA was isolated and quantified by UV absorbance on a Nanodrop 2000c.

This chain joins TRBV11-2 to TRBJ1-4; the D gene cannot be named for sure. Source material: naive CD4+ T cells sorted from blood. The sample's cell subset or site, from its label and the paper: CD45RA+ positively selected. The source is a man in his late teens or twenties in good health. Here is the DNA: TGTGCCAGCAGCTTAGCTTGGGCAACTAATGAAAAACTGTTTTTT. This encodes CASSLAWATNEKLFF. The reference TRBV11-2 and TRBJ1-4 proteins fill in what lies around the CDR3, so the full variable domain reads EAGVAQSPRYKIIEKRQSVAFWCNPISGHATLYWYQQILGQGPKLLIQFQNNGVVDDSQLPKDRFSAERLKGVDSTLKIQPAKLEDSAVYLCASSLAWATNEKLFFGSGTQLSVL.